A selection of T cell receptor beta chains follows, all from one sample in a study of T cells in Graves' hyperthyroidism and ophthalmopathy. TCRdb passed the multiplex PCR reads through MiXCR, listing each CDR3 protein once. Of nearly 600,000 distinct CDR3 sequences in the sample, more than 11% are singletons; the top ten hold roughly 5.7%. Sequenced material: blood. These receptor sequences come from a woman in her 30s with Graves' hyperthyroidism that later progressed to Graves' ophthalmopathy. Each CDR3 is given with its conserved first and last residue. A D gene is named only where the DNA matches it firmly. Rows may omit the clone size; those that give it use once, few, many or a size class.

V gene	D gene	J gene	clone size	CDR3 protein	CDR3 DNA
TRBV7-8	TRBD1	TRBJ2-7	many	CASSTDRTDEQYF	TGTGCCAGCAGCACGGACAGGACGGACGAGCAGTACTTC
TRBV6-1	TRBD2	TRBJ2-3	many	CASSTGTSGRRGDTQYF	TGTGCCAGCAGTACCGGGACTAGCGGGAGGCGGGGAGATACGCAGTATTTT
TRBV12-3/TRBV12-4	NA	TRBJ2-1	many	CASSPDYSGQFF	TGTGCCAGCAGTCCAGACTACTCAGGGCAGTTCTTC
TRBV28	TRBD2	TRBJ2-7	many	CASSGTSGLYEQYF	TGTGCCAGCAGTGGGACTAGCGGGCTATACGAGCAGTACTTC
TRBV29-1	NA	TRBJ1-1	many	CSLTGSMNTEAFF	TGCAGCTTGACTGGGAGTATGAACACTGAAGCTTTCTTT
TRBV24-1	NA	TRBJ2-5	many	CATSNYQETQYF	TGTGCCACCAGTAACTACCAAGAGACCCAGTACTTC
TRBV20-1	NA	TRBJ2-7	many	CSVRRSVDEQYF	TGCAGTGTTAGGAGGTCAGTGGACGAGCAGTACTTC
TRBV19	NA	TRBJ2-3	NA	CASSILGANPADTQYF	TGTGCCAGTAGTATACTGGGAGCTAACCCGGCAGATACGCAGTATTTT
TRBV5-6	TRBD1	TRBJ1-5	NA	CASSLWGQGLDSNQPQHF	TGTGCCAGCAGCTTGTGGGGACAGGGTCTGGATAGCAATCAGCCCCAGCATTTT
TRBV27	TRBD1	TRBJ1-3	NA	CASSPDRGTGNTIYF	TGTGCCAGCAGCCCAGACAGGGGGACGGGAAACACCATATATTTT
TRBV9	TRBD2	TRBJ2-1	many	CASSVNLAGEGYNEQFF	TGTGCCAGCAGCGTAAATCTAGCGGGAGAGGGTTACAATGAGCAGTTCTTC
TRBV25-1	NA	TRBJ1-1	few	CASTPGERAEAFF	TGTGCCAGCACGCCAGGGGAGAGGGCTGAAGCTTTCTTT
TRBV7-9	NA	TRBJ2-7	few	CASSRGQSNFEQYF	TGTGCCAGCAGCCGAGGACAGTCCAATTTCGAGCAGTACTTC
TRBV30	NA	TRBJ1-1	many	CAWSAAGGLPEAFF	TGTGCCTGGAGTGCCGCAGGTGGGTTGCCTGAAGCTTTCTTT
TRBV6-1	NA	TRBJ2-1	NA	CASSSLSGNEQFF	TGTGCCAGCAGTTCGTTAAGCGGGAATGAGCAGTTCTTC
TRBV19	TRBD1	TRBJ1-1	many	CASNTRDRGTEAFF	TGTGCCAGTAATACCAGGGACAGGGGCACTGAAGCTTTCTTT
TRBV12-5	TRBD2	TRBJ2-3	many	CASATSGTTTDTQYF	TGTGCTAGTGCCACGTCCGGGACTACCACAGATACGCAGTATTTT
TRBV12-3/TRBV12-4	NA	TRBJ2-3	many	CASRSTSDTQYF	TGTGCCAGCAGATCTACCTCAGATACGCAGTATTTT
TRBV20-1	NA	TRBJ1-1	NA	CSAYRSEGTTEAFF	TGCAGTGCTTACAGGTCCGAGGGGACCACTGAAGCTTTCTTT
TRBV4-2	TRBD2	TRBJ2-7	NA	CASSQLSGSSYEQYF	TGTGCCAGCAGCCAACTAAGCGGGAGTTCCTACGAGCAGTACTTC
TRBV19	NA	TRBJ1-4	many	CASSMGYEKLFF	TGTGCCAGTAGTATGGGGTATGAAAAACTGTTTTTT
TRBV7-2	NA	TRBJ1-2	NA	CASSFPIPAGPNYGYTF	TGTGCCAGCAGCTTTCCTATCCCGGCAGGGCCTAACTATGGCTACACCTTC
TRBV2	NA	TRBJ1-4	many	CASKGPLGDEKLFF	TGTGCCAGCAAGGGGCCTCTCGGGGATGAAAAACTGTTTTTT
TRBV30	NA	TRBJ1-5	NA	CAWREGGRQPQHF	TGTGCCTGGAGGGAAGGGGGTCGTCAGCCCCAGCATTTT
TRBV4-1	NA	TRBJ1-2	few	CASSQVGVLNYGYTF	TGCGCCAGCAGCCAAGTAGGGGTGTTAAACTATGGCTACACCTTC
TRBV9	TRBD2	TRBJ2-1	NA	CASSVVSSGYNEQFF	TGTGCCAGCAGCGTAGTTTCTAGCGGTTACAATGAGCAGTTCTTC
TRBV6-2/TRBV6-3	NA	TRBJ2-7	many	CASATRGLEDEQYF	TGTGCCAGCGCAACTCGAGGGTTAGAGGACGAGCAGTACTTC
TRBV27	NA	TRBJ2-5	NA	CASSSETGFWYF	TGTGCCAGCAGTTCCGAGACGGGTTTTTGGTACTTC
TRBV5-4	NA	TRBJ1-3	few	CASTRRGSRNTIYF	TGTGCCAGCACCCGGCGAGGGAGTAGAAACACCATATATTTT
TRBV20-1	NA	TRBJ2-5	NA	CSAKLQRDQETQYF	TGCAGTGCTAAATTGCAGCGGGACCAAGAGACCCAGTACTTC
TRBV7-2	TRBD1	TRBJ1-5	NA	CASSLIGTGNNQPQHF	TGTGCCAGCAGCTTAATCGGGACAGGTAACAATCAGCCCCAGCATTTT
TRBV2	NA	TRBJ1-1	few	CATGGGNTEAFF	TGTGCCACCGGGGGGGGGAACACTGAAGCTTTCTTT
TRBV3-1	NA	TRBJ2-1	many	CASSQDLGATYNEQFF	TGTGCCAGCAGCCAAGATCTCGGGGCCACCTACAATGAGCAGTTCTTC
TRBV12-3/TRBV12-4	TRBD1	TRBJ2-2	many	CASTEGGQGAGELFF	TGTGCCAGCACCGAAGGGGGACAGGGGGCCGGGGAGCTGTTTTTT
TRBV11-3	NA	TRBJ1-1	many	CASSLASWGRKNTEAFF	TGTGCCAGCAGCTTAGCTTCCTGGGGACGGAAGAACACTGAAGCTTTCTTT
TRBV7-2	TRBD1	TRBJ2-5	many	CASSFTVFRGETQYF	TGTGCCAGCAGCTTTACCGTCTTCAGGGGGGAGACCCAGTACTTC
TRBV20-1	NA	TRBJ1-3	many	CSASEGSGNTIYF	TGCAGTGCTAGCGAGGGCTCTGGAAACACCATATATTTT
TRBV19	NA	TRBJ1-2	few	CASSVGRESGYTF	TGTGCCAGTAGTGTTGGCAGGGAATCTGGCTACACCTTC
TRBV5-8	TRBD1	TRBJ1-1	many	CASRIWDRGRVTEAFF	TGTGCCAGCAGAATTTGGGACAGGGGGCGAGTCACTGAAGCTTTCTTT
TRBV7-2	NA	TRBJ1-2	many	CASSGDSLGNGYTF	TGTGCCAGCAGCGGAGACAGTCTCGGGAACGGCTACACCTTC
TRBV3-1	TRBD1	TRBJ1-2	many	CASSQETGRGYGYTF	TGTGCCAGCAGCCAAGAGACAGGGAGAGGGTATGGCTACACCTTC
TRBV6-2/TRBV6-3	NA	TRBJ1-1	many	CASAWRAYTEAFF	TGTGCCAGCGCGTGGAGGGCATACACTGAAGCTTTCTTT
TRBV10-3	TRBD1	TRBJ1-1	many	CAISEGTGGLTEAFF	TGTGCCATCAGTGAAGGGACAGGGGGCCTCACTGAAGCTTTCTTT
TRBV12-3/TRBV12-4	TRBD1	TRBJ2-7	NA	CATSRDRDGEQYF	TGTGCCACCTCGCGGGACAGGGACGGCGAGCAGTACTTC
TRBV28	NA	TRBJ2-5	NA	CASTARTATGTRYF	TGTGCCAGCACCGCAAGGACAGCGACCGGGACCCGGTACTTC
TRBV10-3	TRBD1	TRBJ1-2	many	CAISGQGSDYGYTF	TGTGCCATCAGTGGACAGGGAAGTGACTATGGCTACACCTTC
TRBV20-1	TRBD1	TRBJ1-2	NA	CSARTGYGYTF	TGCAGTGCAAGGACAGGTTATGGCTACACCTTC
TRBV28	NA	TRBJ1-1	many	CASSLHVNTEAFF	TGTGCCAGCAGTTTACATGTGAACACTGAAGCTTTCTTT
TRBV6-1	TRBD2	TRBJ2-2	many	CASSENSGRRGELFF	TGTGCCAGCAGTGAGAATAGCGGGAGACGAGGGGAGCTGTTTTTT
TRBV19	TRBD2	TRBJ2-2	many	CATRTSGIINTGELFF	TGTGCCACCAGGACTAGCGGTATAATAAACACCGGGGAGCTGTTTTTT